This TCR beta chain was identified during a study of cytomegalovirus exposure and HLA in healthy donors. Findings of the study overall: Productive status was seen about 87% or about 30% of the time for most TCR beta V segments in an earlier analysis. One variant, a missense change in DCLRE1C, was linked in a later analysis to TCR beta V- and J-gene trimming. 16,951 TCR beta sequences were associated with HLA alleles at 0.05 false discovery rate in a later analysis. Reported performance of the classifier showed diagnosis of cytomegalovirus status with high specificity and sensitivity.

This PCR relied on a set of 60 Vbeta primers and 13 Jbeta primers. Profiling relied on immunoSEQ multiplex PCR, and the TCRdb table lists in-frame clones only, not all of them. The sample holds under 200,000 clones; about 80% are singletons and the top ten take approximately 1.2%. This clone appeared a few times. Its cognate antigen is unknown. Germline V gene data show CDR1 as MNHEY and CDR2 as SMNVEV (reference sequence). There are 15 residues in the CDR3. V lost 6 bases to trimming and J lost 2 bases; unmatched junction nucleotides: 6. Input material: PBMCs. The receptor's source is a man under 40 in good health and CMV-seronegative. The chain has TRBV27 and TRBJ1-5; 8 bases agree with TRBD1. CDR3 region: CASRPDRAGNQPQHF. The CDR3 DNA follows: TGTGCCAGCAGACCGGACAGGGCGGGCAATCAGCCCCAGCATTTT.